Sequencing of this T cell receptor beta chain was carried out in a study of Graves' ophthalmopathy and Graves' hyperthyroidism. V lost 8 bases, J lost 8 bases, and 15 bases lay in between. There are 12 residues in the CDR3. Germline V gene lookup returns CDR1 SGHAT and CDR2 FQNNGV. The table lists this clonotype with many counts. Transcripts of RNA were the source for amplifying TCR beta CDR3 regions. Amplification began with first-round RT-PCR using HTBI primers, then second-round multiplex PCR was performed. TCRdb re-analysed the multiplex PCR reads in MiXCR, keeping a single row per CDR3 protein. The data show about 400,000 distinct CDR3 sequences, about 16% seen once.

The chain is built from TRBV11-2 and TRBJ1-2; tentative D call: TRBD1 (6 bases). Sequencing was performed on peripheral blood. This TCR came from a young woman with stable Graves' hyperthyroidism. CDR3 loop: CASRRGEGGYTF. In nucleotides, the CDR3 is TGTGCCAGCCGCAGGGGTGAGGGAGGCTACACCTTC.